This section outlines one T cell receptor beta chain sequence together with its context. The antigen it recognizes is unknown. The input lacks base qualities; no much larger clone sits a single base away. The data were taken from a study of PD-1 blockade in classical Hodgkin lymphoma (dated by TCRdb to the early 2020s). Turning to the overall study: Nivolumab dosing was 3 mg/kg intravenously every 2 weeks, continuing until either disease progression or unacceptable toxicity. The study used TCR beta sequencing and CyTOF to define a peripheral blood immune signature of response to PD-1 blockade in classical Hodgkin lymphoma. General study outcomes and caveats: Lower diversity was seen in patients whose nivolumab began less than 1 year after ASCT, and these patients were left out of later analyses so that immune reconstitution would not confound the results. Trial patients with a complete response had baseline diversity similar to that of newly diagnosed patients, while partial responders and progressors had significantly lower diversity. Baseline TCR diversity was reported to be lower in newly diagnosed patients than in healthy donors, and even lower in relapsed/refractory patients. The study covered only a single clinical trial cohort, and the causes of the repertoire differences, possibly disease activity or prior therapy, were still not defined. By C4D1, a significant rise was seen in CD4+ TCR diversity but not in CD8+ TCR diversity (p=0.0027 vs p=0.16), and the rise was most apparent among complete responders (p=0.02).

The sample's time point label, decoded: cycle 4 day 1 (C4D1), after six to seven weeks of nivolumab. Every trial patient had relapsed after autologous stem cell transplantation, and cohorts A, B and C differed in prior brentuximab vedotin exposure. The trial cohort was composed of about 54 patients with relapsed/refractory classical Hodgkin lymphoma, for whom complete response, partial response or progressive disease was recorded as best overall response. In the multi-cohort phase II CheckMate 205 trial, trial patients received single-agent nivolumab. An independent review committee assessed best overall response using the 2007 International Working Group response criteria. PBMCs from the trial were collected at three points: immediately before nivolumab initiation (C1D1), and during therapy at cycle 2 day 1 and cycle 4 day 1. Peripheral blood was collected in 8 mL Vacutainer Cell Preparation Tubes, from which PBMCs were isolated by centrifugation and then cryopreserved.

The Qiagen DNeasy kit was used to extract genomic DNA from unsorted PBMCs and from the negatively selected CD4+ and CD8+ fractions. TCR beta CDR3 regions were amplified by immunoSEQ multiplex PCR using primers annealing to V and J segments. Amplification bias was minimized using a synthetic immune receptor repertoire, and residual bias was removed computationally after sequencing. Concerning the study's data processing: Custom Python scripts were used to quantify repertoire diversity as the Shannon entropy index. The unsorted, CD4+ and CD8+ repertoires were each analyzed separately, with the exception of combined analyses, where CD4+ and CD8+ sequences were merged in silico. A clone counted as expanded when the clone's frequency after treatment rose at least 2-fold relative to C1D1, and clones undetected at baseline were given a pseudocount of 0.5. Clones with 0 or 1 copy at C1D1 were classified as singleton clones, and clones with 2 or more copies were classified as non-singleton clones. Clones expanded in unsorted samples were labelled as CD4+, CD8+ or unknown by matching protein sequences in sorted samples from the same patient. Wilcoxon tests on paired samples were used to test diversity changes from C1D1 to C4D1. What TCRdb holds here is the immuneACCESS table cut down to in-frame rearrangements. Part of the clones is not present; checked against another copy, under half of the missing clones reflect an unresolved V gene, and the others are unexplained. The DNA was the basis for D and trimming; V, J and clone size are from that table. Counted in this sample were over 50,000 clones; 87% of them appeared once. The ten largest account for about 8.1% of the sample.

Its CDR3 holds 15 amino acids, cysteine through phenylalanine. CDR3 DNA only is kept here, 45 bases in frame from base 1. According to the germline V gene, CDR1 reads SGHTA and CDR2 reads FQGNSA. Trimming takes 5 bases from V and 5 bases from J, and the germline ends sit 17 bases apart. Specimen: peripheral blood mononuclear cells (PBMCs), collected before the fourth cycle of nivolumab. The source is a human donor with classical Hodgkin lymphoma. The sequence joins TRBV7-2 to TRBJ2-3, with the D segment identity uncertain. The CDR3 region has the sequence CASSTRVVPLDTQYF. The sequenced DNA: TGTGCCAGCAGCACACGGGTCGTGCCCTTAGATACGCAGTATTTT.